This is a list of T cell receptor beta chains from one sample in a study of blood T cell repertoires in COVID-19. TCRdb's table, derived via immunoSEQ multiplex PCR, lists solely in-frame clones and lacks some. The profile shows under 200,000 clones, 84% of them singletons. The specimen sequenced was peripheral blood. The receptors were sampled from a man in his forties or fifties who had recovered from COVID-19. The CDR3 runs from the conserved cysteine through the conserved F or W. The order of the fields is J gene, V gene, D gene, clone size, CDR3 DNA, CDR3 protein. D genes are given only for firm matches. For some rows the clone size is stated as once, few or many, or as a class when expanded; others skip it.

j_call: TRBJ1-1; v_call: TRBV7-9; d_call: NA; clone_size: NA; cdr3_nt: TGTGCCAGCAGCCTCCAATCCGGCGGGAACACTGAAGCTTTCTTT; cdr3_aa: CASSLQSGGNTEAFF
j_call: TRBJ2-3; v_call: TRBV27; d_call: TRBD2; clone_size: NA; cdr3_nt: TGTGCCAGCAGTTGGGGGACTAGCGGGGGGTTCACAGATACGCAGTATTTT; cdr3_aa: CASSWGTSGGFTDTQYF
j_call: TRBJ1-4; v_call: TRBV5-1; d_call: TRBD1; clone_size: NA; cdr3_nt: TGCGCCAGCAGCTTCGGGACAGGCGGTGAAAAACTGTTTTTT; cdr3_aa: CASSFGTGGEKLFF
j_call: TRBJ2-5; v_call: TRBV2; d_call: TRBD2; clone_size: NA; cdr3_nt: TGTGCCACTACCCGGGTCAGCGGGGAGCACCAAGAGACCCAGTACTTC; cdr3_aa: CATTRVSGEHQETQYF
j_call: TRBJ1-5; v_call: TRBV12-3/TRBV12-4; d_call: NA; clone_size: NA; cdr3_nt: TGTGCCAGCAGCCAGGCGGGGACCCAGCATTTT; cdr3_aa: CASSQAGTQHF
j_call: TRBJ2-3; v_call: TRBV3-1/TRBV3-2; d_call: TRBD2; clone_size: once; cdr3_nt: TGTGCCAGCAGCCAACCCCTAGCGGGATACACAGATACGCAGTATTTT; cdr3_aa: CASSQPLAGYTDTQYF
j_call: TRBJ1-1; v_call: TRBV4-3; d_call: NA; clone_size: NA; cdr3_nt: TGCGCCAGCAGCCATGCCTCGACAGGAAACACTGAAGCTTTCTTT; cdr3_aa: CASSHASTGNTEAFF
j_call: TRBJ1-2; v_call: TRBV30; d_call: TRBD1; clone_size: NA; cdr3_nt: TGTGCCTGGCGACAGGGCGCTTCTTATGGCTACACCTTC; cdr3_aa: CAWRQGASYGYTF
j_call: TRBJ1-2; v_call: TRBV7-2; d_call: TRBD1; clone_size: NA; cdr3_nt: TGTGCCAGCAGCTCCGGACAGGGTCCTGGCTATGGCTACACCTTC; cdr3_aa: CASSSGQGPGYGYTF
j_call: TRBJ1-2; v_call: TRBV12-3/TRBV12-4; d_call: TRBD1; clone_size: few; cdr3_nt: TGTGCCAGCAGGCTCCAGGGGGGTGGCTACACCTTC; cdr3_aa: CASRLQGGGYTF
j_call: TRBJ1-6; v_call: TRBV19; d_call: TRBD1; clone_size: NA; cdr3_nt: TGTGCCAGTAGTATAGGACTACCGGGACAGGGGTATTCACCCCTCCACTTT; cdr3_aa: CASSIGLPGQGYSPLHF
j_call: TRBJ2-2; v_call: TRBV11-2; d_call: TRBD1; clone_size: many; cdr3_nt: TGTGCCAGCAGCTTGAGGCAGGGGGCGAGAACCGGGGAGCTGTTTTTT; cdr3_aa: CASSLRQGARTGELFF
j_call: TRBJ2-7; v_call: TRBV13; d_call: TRBD2; clone_size: NA; cdr3_nt: TGTGCCAGCAGCTTAGTTGGCGGGAGCGAGCAGTACTTC; cdr3_aa: CASSLVGGSEQYF
j_call: TRBJ1-1; v_call: TRBV10-3; d_call: TRBD1; clone_size: NA; cdr3_nt: TGTGCCATCACCGCAGGGGGACTTAGCACTGAAGCTTTCTTT; cdr3_aa: CAITAGGLSTEAFF
j_call: TRBJ2-5; v_call: TRBV7-9; d_call: NA; clone_size: NA; cdr3_nt: TGTGCCAGCAGCTTAGACCTGGGGGGAGAGACCCAGTACTTC; cdr3_aa: CASSLDLGGETQYF
j_call: TRBJ2-6; v_call: TRBV29-1; d_call: NA; clone_size: NA; cdr3_nt: TGCAGCGTTGATGAAGCATCCTCTGGGGCCAACGTCCTGACTTTC; cdr3_aa: CSVDEASSGANVLTF
j_call: TRBJ2-1; v_call: TRBV12-3/TRBV12-4; d_call: NA; clone_size: NA; cdr3_nt: TGTGCCAGCAGTTCGGGGAGGGAGCAGTTCTTC; cdr3_aa: CASSSGREQFF
j_call: TRBJ2-7; v_call: TRBV9; d_call: NA; clone_size: NA; cdr3_nt: TGTGCCAGCAGCGACACCGACTACGAGCAGTACTTC; cdr3_aa: CASSDTDYEQYF
j_call: TRBJ2-3; v_call: TRBV20-1; d_call: NA; clone_size: few; cdr3_nt: TGCAGTGCTAGTCCCCCCCCGGGGGCAGATACGCAGTATTTT; cdr3_aa: CSASPPPGADTQYF
j_call: TRBJ1-5; v_call: TRBV6-5; d_call: NA; clone_size: NA; cdr3_nt: TGTGCCAGCAGTTACTCAGGGGCTTCTAGCAATCAGCCCCAGCATTTT; cdr3_aa: CASSYSGASSNQPQHF
j_call: TRBJ1-4; v_call: TRBV7-2; d_call: NA; clone_size: NA; cdr3_nt: TGTGCCAGCAGCCCAGGAGGGGTGGAAAAACTGTTTTTT; cdr3_aa: CASSPGGVEKLFF
j_call: TRBJ1-6; v_call: TRBV5-6; d_call: TRBD1; clone_size: NA; cdr3_nt: TGTGCCAGCAGCTCAGACAGGGGTACTTCACCCCTCCACTTT; cdr3_aa: CASSSDRGTSPLHF
j_call: TRBJ2-1; v_call: TRBV6-5; d_call: TRBD1; clone_size: NA; cdr3_nt: TGTGCCAGCAGCCCCCGACAGGGTTGGAATGAGCAGTTCTTC; cdr3_aa: CASSPRQGWNEQFF
j_call: TRBJ2-2; v_call: TRBV4-1; d_call: TRBD2; clone_size: NA; cdr3_nt: TGCGCCAGCAGCCAAGACGAGAGACTAGCGGGAGTCGGGGAGCTGTTTTTT; cdr3_aa: CASSQDERLAGVGELFF
j_call: TRBJ1-3; v_call: TRBV7-9; d_call: NA; clone_size: NA; cdr3_nt: TGTGCCAGCAGCCCTGGAGAGGGTTACAGTGGAAACACCATATATTTT; cdr3_aa: CASSPGEGYSGNTIYF
j_call: TRBJ2-7; v_call: TRBV11-1; d_call: TRBD1; clone_size: NA; cdr3_nt: TGTGCCAGCAGCTCCGGGACAGGATACTACGAGCAGTACTTC; cdr3_aa: CASSSGTGYYEQYF
j_call: TRBJ2-7; v_call: TRBV7-3; d_call: TRBD1; clone_size: NA; cdr3_nt: TGTGCCAGCAGCCGGGACAGGGCCCACGAGCAGTACTTC; cdr3_aa: CASSRDRAHEQYF
j_call: TRBJ2-1; v_call: TRBV9; d_call: TRBD2; clone_size: NA; cdr3_nt: TGTGCCAGCAGCGTTATACTAGCGCCATACAATGAGCAGTTCTTC; cdr3_aa: CASSVILAPYNEQFF
j_call: TRBJ1-6; v_call: TRBV28; d_call: NA; clone_size: NA; cdr3_nt: TGTGCCAGCAGTTTAGTCCAGAATAATTCACCCCTCCACTTT; cdr3_aa: CASSLVQNNSPLHF
j_call: TRBJ1-6; v_call: TRBV12-3/TRBV12-4; d_call: TRBD1; clone_size: NA; cdr3_nt: TGTGCCAGCGGAAGACAGGGAAACTCACCCCTCCACTTT; cdr3_aa: CASGRQGNSPLHF
j_call: TRBJ1-3; v_call: TRBV28; d_call: NA; clone_size: few; cdr3_nt: TGTGCCAGCAGAAGGACAAACTCTGGAAACACCATATATTTT; cdr3_aa: CASRRTNSGNTIYF
j_call: TRBJ1-4; v_call: TRBV2; d_call: NA; clone_size: NA; cdr3_nt: TGTGCCAGCATTCTCAGGCAGCAGGGTGAAAAACTGTTTTTT; cdr3_aa: CASILRQQGEKLFF
j_call: TRBJ1-1; v_call: TRBV6-5; d_call: TRBD1; clone_size: NA; cdr3_nt: TGTGCCAGCAGGCAACCGGGACAGGGGGTTGGGGAAGCTTTCTTT; cdr3_aa: CASRQPGQGVGEAFF
j_call: TRBJ2-7; v_call: TRBV5-6; d_call: TRBD1; clone_size: NA; cdr3_nt: TGTGCCAGCAGCTCGGACAGGGATCTCTCCTACGAGCAGTACTTC; cdr3_aa: CASSSDRDLSYEQYF
j_call: TRBJ1-1; v_call: TRBV19; d_call: NA; clone_size: NA; cdr3_nt: TGTGCCAGTAGTAAATCGGGAGGGTACACTGAAGCTTTCTTT; cdr3_aa: CASSKSGGYTEAFF
j_call: TRBJ1-5; v_call: TRBV19; d_call: NA; clone_size: NA; cdr3_nt: TGTGCCAGTAGTGTCCCGGACAGATATAGCAATCAGCCCCAGCATTTT; cdr3_aa: CASSVPDRYSNQPQHF
j_call: TRBJ2-2; v_call: TRBV5-8; d_call: NA; clone_size: few; cdr3_nt: TGTGCCAGCAGCTTGCCCGTGCGGGGCTACACCGGGGAGCTGTTTTTT; cdr3_aa: CASSLPVRGYTGELFF
j_call: TRBJ1-2; v_call: TRBV7-9; d_call: NA; clone_size: NA; cdr3_nt: TGTGCCAGCAGCTTAGATGGCCAGTTTAACTATGGCTACACCTTC; cdr3_aa: CASSLDGQFNYGYTF
j_call: TRBJ2-2; v_call: TRBV7-2; d_call: TRBD2; clone_size: NA; cdr3_nt: TGTGCCAGCACCCCTGGTGGACTAGCAGCAGGGGAGCTGTTTTTT; cdr3_aa: CASTPGGLAAGELFF
j_call: TRBJ2-1; v_call: TRBV4-2; d_call: TRBD2; clone_size: NA; cdr3_nt: TGTGCCAGCAGCCAAGAAGCCAGCGGGAGTAGAGGTGAGCAGTTCTTC; cdr3_aa: CASSQEASGSRGEQFF
j_call: TRBJ1-5; v_call: TRBV7-9; d_call: TRBD1; clone_size: NA; cdr3_nt: TGTGCCAGCAGCAAGGACAGGCGGCAGCCCCAGCATTTT; cdr3_aa: CASSKDRRQPQHF
j_call: TRBJ2-3; v_call: TRBV28; d_call: NA; clone_size: NA; cdr3_nt: TGTGCCAGCAGTTTACCAGGGCTGAGGAACACAGATACGCAGTATTTT; cdr3_aa: CASSLPGLRNTDTQYF
j_call: TRBJ2-4; v_call: TRBV15; d_call: TRBD2; clone_size: NA; cdr3_nt: TGTGCCACCAGCGGGCCCAGCGGGGATGTAGGAAACATTCAGTACTTC; cdr3_aa: CATSGPSGDVGNIQYF
j_call: TRBJ1-5; v_call: TRBV30; d_call: NA; clone_size: many; cdr3_nt: TGTGCCTGGAGCCTTTCAGGCAGTAGCAATCAGCCCCAGCATTTT; cdr3_aa: CAWSLSGSSNQPQHF
j_call: TRBJ1-2; v_call: TRBV27; d_call: NA; clone_size: NA; cdr3_nt: TGTGCCAGCAGTTTCTCAGGGAACTATGGCTACACCTTC; cdr3_aa: CASSFSGNYGYTF
j_call: TRBJ1-2; v_call: TRBV7-9; d_call: NA; clone_size: NA; cdr3_nt: TGTGCCAGCAGCTCTAAAACAGGAAACTATGGCTACACCTTC; cdr3_aa: CASSSKTGNYGYTF
j_call: TRBJ2-2; v_call: TRBV4-2; d_call: TRBD2; clone_size: NA; cdr3_nt: TGTGCCAGCAGCCATCTCGGGCTAGCGGGAGAGTCCCGGGAGCTGTTTTTT; cdr3_aa: CASSHLGLAGESRELFF
j_call: TRBJ2-2; v_call: TRBV5-5; d_call: TRBD1; clone_size: NA; cdr3_nt: TGTGCCAGCAGCTTGGTGCCGGACAGGGGGACCGGGGAGCTGTTTTTT; cdr3_aa: CASSLVPDRGTGELFF
j_call: TRBJ2-5; v_call: TRBV6-2/TRBV6-3; d_call: NA; clone_size: NA; cdr3_nt: TGTGCCAGCAGTTTAGAAGAGACCCAGTACTTC; cdr3_aa: CASSLEETQYF
j_call: TRBJ2-7; v_call: TRBV5-1; d_call: NA; clone_size: NA; cdr3_nt: TGCGCCAGCAGCATAGGACAGAAAGAGCAGTACTTC; cdr3_aa: CASSIGQKEQYF
j_call: TRBJ2-5; v_call: TRBV7-6; d_call: TRBD2; clone_size: few; cdr3_nt: TGTGCCAGCAGCTTTGGGGAGGGCGAGACCCAGTACTTC; cdr3_aa: CASSFGEGETQYF
j_call: TRBJ2-7; v_call: TRBV19; d_call: TRBD2; clone_size: NA; cdr3_nt: TGTGCCAGTAGCATAGCGGGGGGATACGAGCAGTACTTC; cdr3_aa: CASSIAGGYEQYF
j_call: TRBJ2-7; v_call: TRBV20-1; d_call: TRBD2; clone_size: few; cdr3_nt: TGCAGTGCTAGTGATGCCGGGACTAGCTCCTACGAGCAGTACTTC; cdr3_aa: CSASDAGTSSYEQYF
j_call: TRBJ2-3; v_call: TRBV4-2; d_call: TRBD2; clone_size: NA; cdr3_nt: TGTGCCAGCAGCCCCTTAACTAGCGGTGTGATCCCAGATACGCAGTATTTT; cdr3_aa: CASSPLTSGVIPDTQYF
j_call: TRBJ2-7; v_call: TRBV5-4; d_call: NA; clone_size: once; cdr3_nt: TGTGCCAGCAGCTTGGCCGATGGAGCGGACTACGAGCAGTACTTC; cdr3_aa: CASSLADGADYEQYF
j_call: TRBJ2-2; v_call: TRBV9; d_call: TRBD2; clone_size: NA; cdr3_nt: TGTGCCAGCAGCGAGTTGAGGACTAGCGGGGGGGCCGACACCGGGGAGCTGTTTTTT; cdr3_aa: CASSELRTSGGADTGELFF
j_call: TRBJ2-1; v_call: TRBV7-7; d_call: TRBD1; clone_size: NA; cdr3_nt: TGTGCTAGCAGCATAGACAGGGTCGCCGCTGAGCAGTTCTTC; cdr3_aa: CASSIDRVAAEQFF
j_call: TRBJ1-2; v_call: TRBV9; d_call: NA; clone_size: NA; cdr3_nt: TGTGCCAGCAGCGTAGGGTATTCGAGGATTAACTATGGCTACACCTTC; cdr3_aa: CASSVGYSRINYGYTF
j_call: TRBJ1-3; v_call: TRBV3-1/TRBV3-2; d_call: TRBD1; clone_size: NA; cdr3_nt: TGTGCCAGCAGCTCCCGACAGGGATCTGGAAACACCATATATTTT; cdr3_aa: CASSSRQGSGNTIYF
j_call: TRBJ2-6; v_call: TRBV29-1; d_call: NA; clone_size: once; cdr3_nt: TGCAGCGTTGCACGGGACACCATCTCTGGGGCCAACGTCCTGACTTTC; cdr3_aa: CSVARDTISGANVLTF